This T cell receptor (beta chain) was recorded in a study of shared clonotypes between healthy human individuals. At the level of the study: CD4 naive and memory got three plates each, CD8 naive two, CD8 memory one.

Trimming took 4 bases from V and 5 from J, leaving 6 bases between them. Germline-derived CDR1 and CDR2 are SGHVS and FQNEAQ. CDR3 length: 11 amino acids. Negatively enriched CD4+ T cells were divided by CD45RA into naive and memory. Clones were read by immunoSEQ multiplex PCR, and TCRdb kept only the in-frame ones, dropping some. The table has about 980,000 clones, 60% to 85% seen once. The sequencing sample was made of memory CD4+ T cells sorted from blood. Subset described: CD45RA-negative fraction. The sequence came from a man aged 18 to 29 in good health. The rearrangement links TRBV7-8 to TRBJ2-7, with D hard to call. CDR3 coding DNA: TGTGCCAGCAGCTACCTAAACGAGCAGTACTTC. This encodes CASSYLNEQYF.